Listed here are 32 T cell receptor beta chains from one sample, sequenced in a study of cytomegalovirus exposure and HLA in healthy donors. The PCR used 60 Vbeta and 13 Jbeta primers. Assay: immunoSEQ multiplex PCR; the TCRdb copy retains only in-frame clones and omits some. The table includes 100,000 to 150,000 clones, roughly 70% detected once. Sequencing was done on a sample of PBMCs. The receptor set was obtained from a man aged 30-40 years in good health and CMV-seronegative.

This clone was seen only a few times. A junction boundary mismatches the germline segment, possibly from a read error. The V and J genes are TRBV30 and TRBJ2-5; 7 nucleotides agree with TRBD1. The germline CDR1 and CDR2 sequences are GTSNPN and SVGIG (reference sequence). The CDR3 has 11 residues. This chain's CDR3 is CAWGNRDRADF. CDR3 bases: TGTGCCTGGGGGAACCGGGACAGAGCGGACTTC.

The chain recombines TRBV5-1 with TRBJ2-1; D remains unclear. Per the germline V gene, CDR1 is SGHRS and CDR2 is YFSETQ. The CDR3 is 14 residues long. The V and J ends lost 0 bases and 4 bases respectively, with 8 bases between them. The CDR3 reads CASSLATAYNEQFF. CDR3 nucleotides: TGCGCCAGCAGCTTGGCCACAGCATACAATGAGCAGTTCTTC.

This sequence joins TRBV9 and TRBJ2-5; 9 bases match TRBD2. The better agreement between TRBJ2-7 and the DNA end casts doubt on the J call. The CDR3 contains 15 residues. Germline CDR1 and CDR2: SGDLS and YYNGEE. This chain's CDR3 is CASSGLAGSSYEQYF. Written as DNA, the CDR3 is TGTGCCAGCAGCGGGCTAGCGGGAAGTTCCTACGAGCAGTACTTC.

Comment on this clone: An end of the junction differs from the germline gene, which may be a read error. V usage is TRBV9 and J usage is TRBJ1-2; 7 bases agree with TRBD1. From germline, CDR1 is SGDLS and CDR2 YYNGEE. The CDR3 covers 15 residues. The CDR3 region has the DNA TGTGTCAGCAGCCTCCAGACAGGGTCGGGCTATGGCTACACCTTC. Translating it yields CVSSLQTGSGYGYTF.

The chain uses TRBV2 and TRBJ1-3; D is unresolved. CDR1 is SNHLY and CDR2 is FYNNEI in the germline V gene. The CDR3 covers 12 residues. V was clipped by 7 bases and J by 2 bases, with 6 bases between them. CDR3 DNA sequence: TGTGCCAGCACGTTCGCTGGAAACACCATATATTTT. It yields the protein CASTFAGNTIYF.

The CDR3 is CAWRGGQGLNQPQHF. The CDR3 region has the DNA TGTGCCTGGAGGGGGGGACAGGGCCTCAATCAGCCCCAGCATTTT. The V call is TRBV30, the J call TRBJ1-5, with TRBD1 matching 9 bases. Germline assignment: CDR1 GTSNPN and CDR2 SVGIG (reference sequence). The length of the CDR3 is 15 residues. V lost 3 bases, J lost 3 bases, and 6 bases stayed unmatched.

The chain combines TRBV4-1 with TRBJ1-2; tentatively, D is TRBD1 (5 bases). Per germline, CDR1 MGHRA and CDR2 YSYEKL. Trimming removed 1 base from V and 3 bases from J, with 12 bases in between. CDR3 length: 15 amino acids. The CDR3 is CASSQGGEFYYGYTF. The CDR3 region has the DNA TGCGCCAGCAGCCAAGGGGGGGAGTTCTACTATGGCTACACCTTC.

The chain joins TRBV10-3 to TRBJ2-7; D gene ambiguous. CDR1 and CDR2 from the germline V gene are ENHRY and SYGVKD. This CDR3 contains 14 residues. Trimming cost V 10 bases and J 1 base, with 17 bases left between them. The CDR3 coding sequence is TGTGCCACCGGAGAAAAGTCTCTATCCTACGAGCAGTACTTC. This gives the protein CATGEKSLSYEQYF.

The chain links TRBV19 to TRBJ2-7, with D perhaps matching TRBD2 (6 bases). Trimming took off 6 bases at V and 6 bases at J, with 15 bases between the two ends. Germline lookup yields CDR1 LNHDA and CDR2 SQIVND (reference sequence). This CDR3 is 13 amino acids long. DNA of the CDR3: TGTGCCAGTAGCTCGGACTATAAATCCGAGCAGTACTTC. This codes for CASSSDYKSEQYF.

The rearrangement uses TRBV5-6 and TRBJ1-3; maybe TRBD1 (6 bases). Germline V lookup: CDR1 SGHDT, CDR2 YYEEEE. CDR3 length: 16 residues. The germline V and J ends were trimmed by 1 base and 0 bases, with 11 bases remaining between them. The CDR3 nucleotides are TGTGCCAGCAGCTTGTTGGGCAGGGGCTCTGGAAACACCATATATTTT. Its protein is CASSLLGRGSGNTIYF.

The chain joins TRBV15 to TRBJ2-1; D might be TRBD2 (5 bases). Deletions cut 0 bases from V and 0 bases from J, with 9 bases between. Looked up from germline, CDR1 is LNHNV and CDR2 is YYDKDF (reference sequence). This CDR3 comprises 16 residues. CDR3 bases: TGTGCCACCAGCAGAGATATCACTAGCTCCTACAATGAGCAGTTCTTC. Translating gives CATSRDITSSYNEQFF.

This clone was counted a few times. This sequence joins TRBV20-1 and TRBJ2-7; D not certain. The length of the CDR3 is 11 residues. With 0 bases removed from V and 5 bases from J, the gap between germline ends came to 5 bases. The germline gives CDR1 DFQATT, CDR2 SNEGSKA (reference sequence). CDR3 nucleotide sequence: TGCAGTGCTAGAGATGGGCACGAGCAGTACTTC. Residues: CSARDGHEQYF.

This chain links TRBV19 with TRBJ2-5, with TRBD1 matching 10 bases. With V trimmed by 3 bases and J by 6 bases, 4 bases remained unmatched. The V gene's germline CDR1 is LNHDA and CDR2 SQIVND (reference sequence). The CDR3 is 14 amino acids. DNA for the CDR3: TGTGCCAGTAGTATCCGGGACAGGGGACAGACCCAGTACTTC. Amino acid sequence: CASSIRDRGQTQYF.

The CDR3 sequence is CASSPGGSGGTSTDTQYF. CDR3 nucleotides: TGTGCCAGCAGCCCGGGGGGTAGCGGTGGGACTAGCACAGATACGCAGTATTTT. The rearrangement links TRBV5-8 to TRBJ2-3; 7 nucleotides line up with TRBD2. The CDR3 totals 18 residues. Germline values: CDR1 SGHTS, CDR2 YDEGEE. V lost 4 bases and J lost 0; bases outside the gene matches: 14.

This chain uses TRBV5-6 with TRBJ1-6; a possible D gene is TRBD1 (6 bases). This CDR3 is built from 15 residues. Germline V gene sequence: CDR1 SGHDT, CDR2 YYEEEE. V lost 2 bases and J lost 7, with 13 bases in between. The CDR3 DNA follows: TGTGCCAGCAGCTTTACAATGGGACAAAATTCACCCCTCCACTTT. Translated, it gives CASSFTMGQNSPLHF.

This clone was seen only a few times. The rearrangement uses TRBV7-9 and TRBJ2-3, with a tentative D call TRBD2 (5 bases). Trimming shortened V by 5 bases and J by 6 bases, and 15 bases separated the two germline ends. In germline, CDR1 is SEHNR, CDR2 FQNEAQ (reference sequence). The CDR3 sequence is 14 residues long. The CDR3 DNA reads TGTGCCAGCAGCACAACGGGGTTCGGGGATACGCAGTATTTT. Residues: CASSTTGFGDTQYF.

The chain has TRBV5-1 and TRBJ2-5, with 7 positions matching TRBD2. The CDR3 sequence is 14 residues long. The junction had 7 bases not matched to a gene; V was cut back by 7 bases and J by 1 base. CDR1 is SGHRS and CDR2 is YFSETQ in the germline V gene. This CDR3 reads CASARGTTQETQYF. As DNA, the CDR3 is TGCGCCAGCGCCCGCGGGACTACCCAAGAGACCCAGTACTTC.

The chain has TRBV28 and TRBJ1-1; tentatively, D is TRBD1 (5 bases). The CDR3 has 15 amino acids. The germline gives CDR1 MDHEN, CDR2 SYDVKM. V lost 8 bases and J lost 0, with 16 bases in between. CDR3 DNA sequence: TGTGCCAGCGGCCTTTGGGGGGAGCTGAACACTGAAGCTTTCTTT. This sequence encodes CASGLWGELNTEAFF.

V gene TRBV2 combines with J gene TRBJ1-1; 10 bases agree with TRBD1. V was pared by 6 bases and J by 6 bases, with 7 bases of the junction left unmatched. CDR1 is SNHLY and CDR2 is FYNNEI in the germline V gene. There are 14 residues in the CDR3. The CDR3 DNA reads TGTGCCAGCAGGATCGAGACAGGGGGCTCTGAAGCTTTCTTT. Translating gives CASRIETGGSEAFF.

The chain couples TRBV15 to TRBJ2-7; 10 bases map to TRBD1. Germline CDR1 LNHNV, CDR2 YYDKDF (reference sequence). V lost 0 bases, J lost 3 bases, and 5 bases stayed unmatched. This CDR3 is 16 amino acids long. CDR3 coding DNA: TGTGCCACCAGCAGAGATTTGACAGGGGGCCACTACGAGCAGTACTTC. Translated, it gives CATSRDLTGGHYEQYF.

The rearrangement joins TRBV6-1 to TRBJ1-5, with D possibly being TRBD1 (6 bases). The V gene's germline CDR1 is MNHNS and CDR2 SASEGT. V gave up 6 bases and J gave up 3 bases, with 12 bases separating them. This CDR3 is built from 14 residues. CDR3 region: CASSLDRSNQPQHF. The CDR3 bases are TGTGCCAGCAGCCTTGACAGGTCCAATCAGCCCCAGCATTTT.

J is TRBJ1-1 and V is TRBV6-1; no clear D gene. With 4 bases removed from V and 2 bases from J, the gap between germline ends came to 11 bases. This CDR3 comprises 14 residues. Germline V CDR1 and CDR2: MNHNS, SASEGT. The CDR3: CASSGTLANTEAFF. Here the CDR3 DNA reads TGTGCCAGCAGTGGGACTTTAGCTAACACTGAAGCTTTCTTT.

This chain links TRBV9 with TRBJ2-5; the D gene is possibly TRBD2 (6 bases). V dropped 0 bases and J dropped 4 bases, with 10 bases sitting between them. The CDR3 covers 14 residues. Germline V CDR1 and CDR2: SGDLS, YYNGEE. The CDR3 sequence: CASSVAGGAETQYF. CDR3 sequence (DNA): TGTGCCAGCAGCGTAGCAGGAGGGGCAGAGACCCAGTACTTC.

This clone was observed a few times. The chain carries TRBV6-1 and TRBJ2-1, with TRBD2 identical over 12 bases. CDR3 length: 15 residues. Germline CDR1 is MNHNS and CDR2 is SASEGT. V shed 4 bases, J shed 6 bases, and the junction held 4 bases outside the gene matches. This chain's CDR3 is CASSVTSGGSNEQFF. The CDR3 DNA sequence: TGTGCCAGCAGTGTTACTAGCGGGGGGTCCAATGAGCAGTTCTTC.

The chain recombines TRBV4-2 with TRBJ1-4; maybe TRBD1 (6 bases). The CDR3 spans 16 residues. Germline CDR1 is LGHNA and CDR2 is YNFKEQ. Trimming shortened V by 2 bases and J by 8 bases, and 18 bases separated the two germline ends. The CDR3 DNA sequence: TGTGCCAGCAGCCAATCTTACGGCAGGGGCGACGAAAAACTGTTTTTT. It specifies CASSQSYGRGDEKLFF.

V gene TRBV6-1 combines with J gene TRBJ1-2, with unresolved D. The CDR3 length is 15 residues. Germline V CDR1 and CDR2: MNHNS, SASEGT. V shed 1 base and J shed 3 bases, with 12 bases lying between them. The CDR3 spells CASSEEKREYYGYTF. CDR3 bases: TGTGCCAGCAGTGAAGAAAAACGGGAGTACTATGGCTACACCTTC.

This chain links TRBV6-1 with TRBJ1-1; maybe TRBD1 (5 bases). With 2 bases removed from V and 6 bases from J, the gap between germline ends came to 10 bases. From germline, CDR1 is MNHNS and CDR2 SASEGT. The length of the CDR3 is 13 residues. The CDR3 here is CASSEWGDPEAFF. The CDR3 region has the DNA TGTGCCAGCAGTGAATGGGGGGACCCTGAAGCTTTCTTT.

The DNA of the CDR3 is TGTGCCAGCTCACCGACAGAACGGGAAAAACTGTTTTTT. Translation: CASSPTEREKLFF. The genes are TRBV18 and TRBJ1-4; TRBD1 is a possible D gene (5 bases). CDR3 length: 13 residues. Germline V gene lookup returns CDR1 KGHSH and CDR2 LQKENI. V lost 3 bases to trimming and J lost 8 bases, with 10 bases between them. The whole variable domain, remainder taken from reference TRBV18 and TRBJ1-4, is NAGVMQNPRHLVRRRGQEARLRCSPMKGHSHVYWYRQLPEEGLKFMVYLQKENIIDESGMPKERFSAEFPKEGPSILRIQQVVRGDSAAYFCASSPTEREKLFFGSGTQLSVL.

This clone was seen more than once but under ten times. This sequence joins TRBV7-9 and TRBJ1-1; 7 bases line up with TRBD1. CDR1 and CDR2 (germline): SEHNR, FQNEAQ (reference sequence). Germline trimming cut 4 bases from V and 1 base from J; bases unmatched to any gene: 0. The CDR3 contains 13 residues. The CDR3: CASSWTGNTEAFF. The CDR3 bases are TGTGCCAGCAGCTGGACAGGGAACACTGAAGCTTTCTTT.

Note on this clone: Germline is not matched at one junction end, which may reflect a read error. This chain connects TRBV7-9 to TRBJ2-6; TRBD2 agrees at 7 bases. The CDR3 extends over 17 amino acids. Germline values: CDR1 SEHNR, CDR2 FQNEAQ (reference sequence). DNA for the CDR3: TGTTCCAGCAGCTTAGCGACCGGGGGGACTGGGGCCAACGTCCTGACTTTC. It codes for CSSSLATGGTGANVLTF.

The rearrangement uses TRBV4-2 and TRBJ2-1; D remains ambiguous. The CDR3 totals 14 residues. The V end lost 0 bases, the J end lost 8 bases, and 11 bases lay between the germline ends. Germline-derived CDR1 and CDR2 are LGHNA and YNFKEQ. CDR3 DNA: TGTGCCAGCAGCCAAGATCCGACTCCGGATGAGCAGTTCTTC. It translates to CASSQDPTPDEQFF.

Worth noting for this clone: Its ends do not fully match the called genes, so a read error is possible. The chain couples TRBV7-9 to TRBJ1-1; D ambiguous. Germline lookup yields CDR1 SEHNR and CDR2 FQNEAQ (reference sequence). This CDR3 comprises 15 residues. The DNA of the CDR3 is TGTTCCAGCAGCCTCTGGGGAGGTAGAAACACTGAAGCTTTCTTT. This sequence encodes CSSSLWGGRNTEAFF.